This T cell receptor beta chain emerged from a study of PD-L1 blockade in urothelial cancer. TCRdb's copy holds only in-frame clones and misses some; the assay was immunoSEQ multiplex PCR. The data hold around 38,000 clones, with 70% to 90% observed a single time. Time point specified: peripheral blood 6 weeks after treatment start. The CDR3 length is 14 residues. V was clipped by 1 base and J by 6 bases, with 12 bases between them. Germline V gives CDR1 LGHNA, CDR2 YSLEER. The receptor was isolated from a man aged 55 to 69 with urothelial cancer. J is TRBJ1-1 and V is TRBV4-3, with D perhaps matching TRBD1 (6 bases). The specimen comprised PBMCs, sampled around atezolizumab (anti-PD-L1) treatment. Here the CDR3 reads CASSQGGQFPEAFF. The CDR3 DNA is TGCGCCAGCAGCCAAGGGGGACAATTCCCTGAAGCTTTCTTT.